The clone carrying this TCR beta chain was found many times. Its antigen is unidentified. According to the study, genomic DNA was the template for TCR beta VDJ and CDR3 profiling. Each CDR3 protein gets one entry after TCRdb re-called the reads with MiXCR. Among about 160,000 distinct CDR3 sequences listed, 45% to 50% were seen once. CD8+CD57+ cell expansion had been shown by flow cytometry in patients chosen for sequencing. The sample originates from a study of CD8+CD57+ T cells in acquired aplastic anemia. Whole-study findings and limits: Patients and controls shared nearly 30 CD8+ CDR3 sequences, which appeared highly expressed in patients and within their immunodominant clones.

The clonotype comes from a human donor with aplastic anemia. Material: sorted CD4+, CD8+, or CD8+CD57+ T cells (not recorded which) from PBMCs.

This chain's CDR3 is CASSSRTGGGSEKLFF. CDR3 bases: TGTGCCAGCAGCTCCCGGACAGGGGGAGGAAGTGAAAAACTGTTTTTT. The chain has TRBV7-9 and TRBJ1-4; the match to TRBD1 covers 10 bases. Germline V lookup: CDR1 SEHNR, CDR2 FQNEAQ (reference sequence). V lost 4 bases and J lost 7; bases outside the gene matches: 9. This CDR3 is 16 amino acids long. The variable domain in full, with the rest retrieved from reference TRBV7-9 and TRBJ1-4, is DTGVSQNPRHKITKRGQNVTFRCDPISEHNRLYWYRQTLGQGPEFLTYFQNEAQLEKSRLLSDRFSAERPKGSFSTLEIQRTEQGDSAMYLCASSSRTGGGSEKLFFGSGTQLSVL.